The 15 T cell receptor beta chains below come from one sample, sequenced in a study of STAT3 mutations in large granular lymphocyte leukemia. Findings and caveats of the study: Every T-LGLL patient had at least one immunodominant TCRbeta clonotype.

Method: immunoSEQ multiplex PCR; TCRdb's copy keeps in-frame clones and lacks some. The data hold more than 15,000 clones, with 92% observed a single time. For these TCRs, the target antigens are not known. The source material was peripheral blood mononuclear cells. Every receptor here comes from a man in his sixties with T-cell large granular lymphocyte leukemia. Some clones in this sample may be carry-over from other donors' samples.

The chain employs TRBV7-2 and TRBJ2-7; 11 bases fit TRBD2. Per germline, CDR1 SGHTA and CDR2 FQGNSA. Trimming removed 5 bases from V and 2 bases from J; junction bases left unmatched: 5. The CDR3 is made up of 15 amino acids. The CDR3 coding sequence is TGTGCCAGCAGCCCGACTAGCGGGATAACCTACGAGCAGTACTTC. Encoded protein: CASSPTSGITYEQYF.

V gene TRBV10-1 combines with J gene TRBJ1-1; no firm D call. The CDR3 contains 14 residues. The germline V gene encodes CDR1 WNHNN and CDR2 SYGVQD (reference sequence). Between the trimmed V and J ends, which lost 3 bases and 0 bases, there was a span of 8 bases. The CDR3 sequence: CASSERAMNTEAFF. CDR3 bases: TGCGCCAGCAGTGAAAGGGCCATGAACACTGAAGCTTTCTTT.

The chain's CDR3 is CARKGIGGPSTDTQYF. DNA of the CDR3: TGTGCCAGAAAAGGTATAGGCGGACCAAGCACAGATACGCAGTATTTT. This chain connects TRBV5-3 to TRBJ2-3, with unresolved D. TRBV5-3 is an ORF; its function is uncertain. V gave up 6 bases and J gave up 0 bases, with 17 bases separating them. CDR3 length equals 16 residues.

The chain couples TRBV4-2 to TRBJ2-7; TRBD2 agrees at 10 bases. The germline CDR1 and CDR2 sequences are LGHNA and YNFKEQ. Trimming removed 5 bases from V and 4 bases from J; junction bases left unmatched: 8. The CDR3 has 15 amino acids. The DNA of the CDR3 is TGTGCCAGCAGCGCCGGACTAGCGGCCTCTTACGAGCAGTACTTC. This translates into CASSAGLAASYEQYF.

This sequence joins TRBV4-3 and TRBJ1-4; D is possibly TRBD1 (6 bases). V shed 0 bases and J shed 10 bases, with 9 bases lying between them. CDR1 is LGHNA and CDR2 is YSLEER in the germline V gene. CDR3 length equals 13 residues. CDR3: CASSQDADRKLFF. The CDR3 nucleotides read TGCGCCAGCAGCCAAGATGCGGACAGAAAACTGTTTTTT.

The CDR3 DNA is TGTGCCATCACCCAGGCGTCGGGTGGCTACACCTTC. Translated, it gives CAITQASGGYTF. The chain links TRBV10-3 to TRBJ1-2, with D unresolved. V was shortened by 7 bases and J by 7 bases, with 13 bases between the two germline ends. Germline loops: CDR1 ENHRY, CDR2 SYGVKD. The CDR3 is made up of 12 amino acids.

J is TRBJ1-1 and V is TRBV4-3, with a tentative D call TRBD1 (6 bases). V was cut by 7 bases and J by 1 base, with 19 bases left in between. Germline CDR1 and CDR2: LGHNA and YSLEER. This CDR3 spans 16 amino acids. DNA of the CDR3: TGCGCCAGCAAATCCCCGGGACAAAAAGAGAACACTGAAGCTTTCTTT. Translating it yields CASKSPGQKENTEAFF.

CDR3 sequence reads: CASSYRQVNQPQHF. In nucleotides, the CDR3 is TGTGCCAGCAGTTACCGGCAGGTCAATCAGCCCCAGCATTTT. J is TRBJ1-5 and V is TRBV6-5, with no clear D. Trimming pared 2 bases from V and 3 bases from J, leaving 8 bases between. CDR1 and CDR2 (germline): MNHEY, SVGAGI. This CDR3 region has 14 residues.

The V call is TRBV9, the J call TRBJ2-2, with a weak D call TRBD1 (5 bases). The germline V gene has CDR1 SGDLS and CDR2 YYNGEE. V gave up 4 bases and J gave up 5 bases, with 9 bases separating them. CDR3 size: 13 residues. In DNA, the CDR3 is TGTGCCAGCAGCTTAACAGGTACCGGGGAGCTGTTTTTT. Amino acids: CASSLTGTGELFF.

V usage is TRBV11-3 and J usage is TRBJ2-3; the match to TRBD2 covers 9 bases. Germline CDR1 is SGHNT and CDR2 is YENEEA. The CDR3 runs to 16 residues. J gave up 1 base and V 6 bases, and 8 bases lay outside the gene matches. The CDR3 sequence: CASRQSEREGTDTQYF. The CDR3 DNA sequence: TGTGCCAGCAGGCAGAGCGAGCGGGAGGGCACAGATACGCAGTATTTT. The full variable domain, its missing parts supplied by reference TRBV11-3 and TRBJ2-3, is EAGVVQSPRYKIIEKKQPVAFWCNPISGHNTLYWYLQNLGQGPELLIRYENEEAVDDSQLPKDRFSAERLKGVDSTLKIQPAELGDSAVYLCASRQSEREGTDTQYFGPGTRLTVL.

The V call is TRBV4-1, the J call TRBJ1-5; D not resolved. Germline CDR1 MGHRA, CDR2 YSYEKL. The CDR3 sequence is 12 residues long. V lost 2 bases and J 3 bases, leaving 2 bases between the germline ends. In DNA form, the CDR3 reads TGCGCCAGCAGCCAATCCAATCAGCCCCAGCATTTT. This gives the protein CASSQSNQPQHF.

The chain has TRBV25-1 and TRBJ2-7; possibly TRBD1 or TRBD2 for D (5 bases each). CDR1 is MGHDK, CDR2 SYGVNS, per germline. The CDR3 runs 11 residues. V was clipped by 8 bases and J by 6 bases, with 11 bases between them. The CDR3 DNA follows: TGTGCCAGCGGGACCGTGGCCGAGCAGTACTTC. Protein: CASGTVAEQYF.

This rearrangement joins TRBV14 to TRBJ1-1; D possibly corresponds to TRBD1 (5 bases). The length of the CDR3 is 13 residues. The V gene lost 4 bases and the J gene lost 5 bases, with 11 bases spanning the gap. CDR1 and CDR2 (germline): SGHDN, FVKESK. The CDR3: CASSRGRGTEAFF. The CDR3 nucleotides are TGTGCCAGCAGCCGTGGGCGGGGGACTGAAGCTTTCTTT.

The chain combines TRBV5-1 with TRBJ1-3; D is unresolved. The CDR3 sequence is 13 residues long. Trimming took 0 bases from V and 2 from J, leaving 3 bases between them. The germline V gene encodes CDR1 SGHRS and CDR2 YFSETQ. CDR3 DNA sequence: TGCGCCAGCAGCTTGGGCCCTGGAAACACCATATATTTT. Its protein is CASSLGPGNTIYF.

V gene TRBV6-6 combines with J gene TRBJ2-1; 8 bases fit TRBD2. Trimming at V came to 6 bases and at J to 0 bases, leaving 4 bases not matched to a gene. Germline lookup yields CDR1 MNHNY and CDR2 SVGAGI (reference sequence). The CDR3 runs 15 residues. The CDR3 spells CASRLAGSSYNEQFF. The CDR3 DNA reads as TGTGCCAGCAGGTTAGCGGGGAGCTCCTACAATGAGCAGTTCTTC.